This TCR beta chain was sequenced during a study of T cell responses to AZD1222 COVID-19 vaccine. The CDR3 consists of 14 residues. V was pared by 0 bases and J by 4 bases, with 7 bases between. CDR1 is MNHNS and CDR2 is SASEGT in the germline V gene. Libraries were prepared by immunoSEQ multiplex PCR; TCRdb keeps only in-frame clonotypes and omits some of them. The sample includes some 110,000 clones, 80% to 85% of them seen just once. The sample here was peripheral blood, taken on day 0 of AZD1222 vaccination. The receptor was derived from an adult in good health. This chain links TRBV6-1 with TRBJ1-5; no reliable D call. CDR3 nucleotides: TGTGCCAGCAGTGAAGCCCAGATTAATCAGCCCCAGCATTTT. It yields the protein CASSEAQINQPQHF.